This T cell receptor beta chain is drawn from a study of cytomegalovirus exposure and HLA in healthy donors. Study-wide results and limits: Cytomegalovirus status was reportedly diagnosed by the classifier with high specificity and sensitivity. HLA alleles were associated with 15,000 to 20,000 TCR beta sequences in a later analysis at 0.05 false discovery rate. The authors enumerated over 150 TCR beta chains as linked to cytomegalovirus. Other equally common chains were less clonally expanded than HLA-associated TCR beta chains, a later analysis showed.

This clone was picked up one time. As yet, its antigen is unknown. V lost 2 bases, J lost 5 bases, and 9 bases stayed unmatched. CDR3 length equals 16 residues. Germline lookup yields CDR1 SQVTM and CDR2 ANQGSEA. This PCR relied on a set of 60 Vbeta primers and 13 Jbeta primers. Profiled with immunoSEQ multiplex PCR; TCRdb holds only in-frame clones, not every one. The sample includes approximately 110,000 clones, about 76% seen only once; the top ten take about 13%. J is TRBJ2-5 and V is TRBV29-1; TRBD1 matches 12 bases. Sequencing was performed on PBMCs. The clonotype originates from a woman aged 55-70 years in good health and CMV-seropositive. The CDR3 sequence is CSVEWRGQGAGETQYF. Here the CDR3 DNA reads TGCAGCGTTGAATGGCGGGGACAGGGGGCAGGCGAGACCCAGTACTTC. Based on the CDR3 plus reference TRBV29-1 and TRBJ2-5, the full variable domain is SAVISQKPSRDICQRGTSLTIQCQVDSQVTMMFWYRQQPGQSLTLIATANQGSEATYESGFVIDKFPISRPNLTFSTLTVSNMSPEDSSIYLCSVEWRGQGAGETQYFGPGTRLLVL.